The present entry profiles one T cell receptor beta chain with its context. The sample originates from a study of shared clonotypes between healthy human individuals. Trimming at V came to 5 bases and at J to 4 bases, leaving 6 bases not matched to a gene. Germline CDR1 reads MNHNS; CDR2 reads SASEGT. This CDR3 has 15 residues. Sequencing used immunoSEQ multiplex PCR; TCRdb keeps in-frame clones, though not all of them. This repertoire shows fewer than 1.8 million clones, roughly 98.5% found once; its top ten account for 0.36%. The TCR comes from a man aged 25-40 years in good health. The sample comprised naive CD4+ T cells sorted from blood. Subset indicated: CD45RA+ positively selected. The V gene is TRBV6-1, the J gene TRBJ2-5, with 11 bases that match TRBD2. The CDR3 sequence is CASSSGLAVLETQYF. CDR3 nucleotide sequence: TGTGCCAGCAGTTCGGGACTAGCGGTTCTAGAGACCCAGTACTTC.